The 31 T cell receptor beta chains below come from one sample, sequenced in a study of graft-versus-host responses after intestinal transplantation. The assay was immunoSEQ multiplex PCR, and TCRdb's table has in-frame clones only and misses some. In the table there are under 15,000 clones, about 83% of which are singletons. The starting material was PBMCs, obtained around 130 days after transplant. These receptors were obtained from a human patient who received an intestinal transplant, so some T cells may come from the graft donor.

This rearrangement joins TRBV9 to TRBJ2-7; D is undetermined. V dropped 0 bases and J dropped 7 bases, with 11 bases sitting between them. The CDR3 is 13 residues long. Germline CDR1 and CDR2: SGDLS and YYNGEE. CDR3 nucleotides: TGTGCCAGCAGCGTAGGGTCTGATTATGAGCAGTACTTC. This translates into CASSVGSDYEQYF.

The chain couples TRBV21-1 to TRBJ2-3; the listed D gene, TRBD2, was not tested against the DNA. TRBV21-1 is listed as a pseudogene. The CDR3 consists of 18 residues. The CDR3 loop is CASSKERLAGGETDTQYF. The CDR3 coding sequence is TGTGCCAGCAGCAAAGAAAGACTAGCGGGGGGAGAAACAGATACGCAGTATTTT.

This clone was observed a few times. The chain combines TRBV7-8 with TRBJ2-2; no definite D call. CDR1 is SGHVS, CDR2 FQNEAQ, per germline. V lost 2 bases, J lost 5 bases, and 3 bases lay in between. The CDR3 is 12 residues long. This CDR3 is CASSLPTGELFF. CDR3 DNA sequence: TGTGCCAGCAGCTTACCGACCGGGGAGCTGTTTTTT.

This chain uses TRBV30 with TRBJ1-5; a weak D match, TRBD1 (5 bases). Germline-derived CDR1 and CDR2 are GTSNPN and SVGIG (reference sequence). V shed 3 bases and J shed 1 base, with 16 bases lying between them. The CDR3 totals 16 residues. The CDR3 DNA follows: TGTGCCTGGAGCGATCCTCGGGGGAGAAGCAATCAGCCCCAGCATTTT. This gives the protein CAWSDPRGRSNQPQHF.

The V call is TRBV9, the J call TRBJ1-4; perhaps TRBD1 as D (6 bases). V lost 3 bases and J 0 bases, leaving 15 bases between the germline ends. The CDR3 consists of 17 residues. Germline-derived CDR1 and CDR2 are SGDLS and YYNGEE. The CDR3: CASSEPLGTSTNEKLFF. The CDR3 nucleotides are TGTGCCAGCAGCGAGCCGCTCGGGACATCAACTAATGAAAAACTGTTTTTT.

CDR3 sequence (DNA): TGTGCCAGCAGTTACTCACAGGGCCGCAACACTGAAGCTTTCTTT. Translation: CASSYSQGRNTEAFF. V and J are TRBV6-5 and TRBJ1-1; TRBD1 is a possible D gene (6 bases). This CDR3 is 15 amino acids long. V lost 0 bases, J lost 2 bases, and 10 bases lay in between. The germline gives CDR1 MNHEY, CDR2 SVGAGI.

The V call is TRBV7-8, the J call TRBJ2-1; 10 bases match TRBD2. CDR1 and CDR2 (germline): SGHVS, FQNEAQ. V trimming: 4 bases; J trimming: 8 bases; junction bases outside the gene matches: 14. The CDR3 loop spans 17 amino acids. The CDR3 protein is CASSSTSGDPWVDEQFF. DNA of the CDR3: TGTGCCAGCAGCTCAACTAGCGGGGACCCTTGGGTAGATGAGCAGTTCTTC.

V is TRBV5-1 and J is TRBJ1-6; D remains ambiguous. This CDR3 comprises 14 residues. Trimming left V 0 bases short and J 5 bases short, with 6 bases between. Germline-derived CDR1 and CDR2 are SGHRS and YFSETQ. The chain's CDR3 is CASSLGQNNSPLHF. The CDR3 DNA follows: TGCGCCAGCAGCTTGGGGCAGAATAATTCACCCCTCCACTTT.

V is TRBV6-1 and J is TRBJ1-5; 10 bases are a match to TRBD1. Germline V CDR1 and CDR2: MNHNS, SASEGT. V shed 9 bases and J 5 bases; nucleotides not matched to a gene: 4. CDR3 length equals 13 residues. CDR3 sequence: CASSGTGDQPQHF. For the CDR3, the DNA is TGTGCCAGTTCCGGGACAGGGGATCAGCCCCAGCATTTT.

The CDR3 region is CASSLNPPGSTNEKLFF. The CDR3 DNA is TGCGCCAGCAGCTTGAACCCGCCGGGGTCAACTAATGAAAAACTGTTTTTT. J is TRBJ1-4 and V is TRBV5-1; D call uncertain. The CDR3 covers 17 residues. The V end was cut by 1 base, the J end by 0 bases, with 13 bases between. Per the germline V gene, CDR1 is SGHRS and CDR2 is YFSETQ.

The chain carries TRBV4-1 and TRBJ2-3; D perhaps matches TRBD1 (6 bases). Germline V gene sequence: CDR1 MGHRA, CDR2 YSYEKL. Trimming cost V 1 base and J 0 bases, with 14 bases left between them. The CDR3 totals 17 residues. The CDR3 DNA sequence: TGCGCCAGCAGCCAAGTCCCTCCGGGACATAGCACAGATACGCAGTATTTT. It specifies CASSQVPPGHSTDTQYF.

About this clone: At one end the junction does not follow the germline gene, possibly because of a read error. J is TRBJ2-6 and V is TRBV13; 8 bases are a match to TRBD1. The CDR3 totals 23 residues. Germline V gives CDR1 PRHDT, CDR2 FYEKMQ (reference sequence). The CDR3 region is CASSLAMRPPPGRGPSGANVPTF. CDR3 DNA: TGTGCCAGCAGCTTAGCAATGCGGCCCCCCCCCGGCAGGGGGCCCTCTGGGGCCAACGTCCCGACTTTC.

This chain uses TRBV6-5 with TRBJ2-1, with 7 bases matching TRBD2. From germline, CDR1 is MNHEY and CDR2 SVGAGI. The CDR3 runs 15 residues. Trimming removed 6 bases from V and 6 bases from J; junction bases left unmatched: 11. CDR3 in amino acids: CASSPSGMGGNEQFF. CDR3 nucleotide sequence: TGTGCCAGCAGCCCCAGCGGGATGGGTGGCAATGAGCAGTTCTTC.

The chain combines TRBV5-6 with TRBJ2-7; 7 bases match TRBD1. This CDR3 is built from 16 residues. Germline V lookup: CDR1 SGHDT, CDR2 YYEEEE. V shed 3 bases and J 9 bases; nucleotides not matched to a gene: 18. The CDR3 sequence is CASSSYLWDSPMGQYF. The CDR3 coding sequence is TGTGCCAGCAGCTCGTACCTTTGGGACAGCCCCATGGGGCAGTACTTC.

V gene TRBV5-6 combines with J gene TRBJ1-4; a possible D gene is TRBD1 (6 bases). Germline V gene data show CDR1 as SGHDT and CDR2 as YYEEEE. V lost 4 bases to trimming and J lost 11 bases, with 12 bases between them. The CDR3 is made up of 12 amino acids. The CDR3 region is CASSLAQGKLFF. The CDR3 DNA is TGTGCCAGCAGCCTGGCGCAGGGGAAACTGTTTTTT.

This rearrangement joins TRBV29-1 to TRBJ2-7, with D hard to call. V lost 3 bases, J lost 2 bases, and 5 bases lay in between. The V gene's germline CDR1 is SQVTM and CDR2 ANQGSEA. The CDR3 consists of 11 residues. CDR3 nucleotides: TGCAGCGTTGATCACGCCTACGAGCAGTACTTC. This encodes CSVDHAYEQYF.

This chain connects TRBV28 to TRBJ1-3; D remains ambiguous. This CDR3 contains 15 residues. The V gene lost 1 base and the J gene lost 4 bases, with 11 bases spanning the gap. Looked up from germline, CDR1 is MDHEN and CDR2 is SYDVKM. CDR3 in DNA: TGTGCCAGCAGTTTATTTCGGTTGAGAGGAAACACCATATATTTT. This gives the protein CASSLFRLRGNTIYF.

The rearrangement joins TRBV25-1 to TRBJ2-1, with TRBD1 matching over 7 bases. This CDR3 has 12 amino acids. Germline V lookup: CDR1 MGHDK, CDR2 SYGVNS. V was pared by 6 bases and J by 11 bases, with 7 bases of the junction left unmatched. CDR3 residues: CASSPDRVKQFF. DNA for the CDR3: TGTGCCAGCAGCCCCGACAGGGTGAAGCAGTTCTTC.

This chain connects TRBV11-2 to TRBJ2-5; 8 bases align to TRBD2. The germline V gene encodes CDR1 SGHAT and CDR2 FQNNGV. Losses at the gene ends were 1 base for V and 7 bases for J; bases not matched to a gene: 5. CDR3 length equals 14 residues. The CDR3 region is CASSLAGGGGTQYF. The CDR3 coding sequence is TGTGCCAGCAGCTTAGCGGGAGGGGGAGGGACCCAGTACTTC.

The CDR3 reads CASSETGVADEQFF. The CDR3 DNA is TGTGCCAGCAGTGAAACGGGAGTGGCAGATGAGCAGTTCTTC. The chain links TRBV6-4 to TRBJ2-1; possible D gene TRBD2, 6 bases. Germline assignment: CDR1 MRHNA and CDR2 SNTAGT. V gave up 3 bases and J gave up 8 bases, with 14 bases separating them. The CDR3 runs 14 residues.

The chain couples TRBV6-9 to TRBJ1-2; D is undetermined. CDR3 length: 14 residues. The V gene's germline CDR1 is MNHGY and CDR2 SVAAGI. V was pared by 3 bases and J by 7 bases, with 15 bases between. CDR3: CASSYSRERFGYTF. The CDR3 DNA is TGTGCCAGCAGTTACTCAAGGGAGAGATTTGGCTACACCTTC.

The CDR3 region is CSDEIGTDTQYF. The CDR3 DNA is TGCAGCGACGAGATAGGGACAGATACGCAGTATTTT. The gene calls are TRBV29-1 and TRBJ2-3, with no clear D. The CDR3 extends over 12 amino acids. V lost 7 bases and J lost 3, with 11 bases in between. CDR1 is SQVTM and CDR2 is ANQGSEA in the germline V gene.

This clone was recorded only once. The chain has TRBV19 and TRBJ2-7; no clear D gene. Germline V gives CDR1 LNHDA, CDR2 SQIVND (reference sequence). The V gene lost 7 bases and the J gene lost 5 bases, with 12 bases spanning the gap. The CDR3 consists of 12 residues. The DNA for the CDR3 is TGTGCCAGTACCGACCTACTCCACGAGCAGTACTTC. Encoded protein: CASTDLLHEQYF.

The chain uses TRBV4-1 and TRBJ2-3; possible D gene TRBD2, 6 bases. This CDR3 comprises 19 residues. Trimming removed 0 bases from V and 6 bases from J, with 25 bases in between. Germline CDR1 MGHRA, CDR2 YSYEKL. CDR3: CASSQDGEALGYWQDTQYF. CDR3 in DNA: TGCGCCAGCAGCCAAGATGGGGAGGCCCTAGGTTATTGGCAGGATACGCAGTATTTT.

The V call is TRBV30, the J call TRBJ2-2, with 7 bases that match TRBD1. The CDR3 has 17 amino acids. Per the germline V gene, CDR1 is GTSNPN and CDR2 is SVGIG (reference sequence). The V segment lost 0 bases and the J segment 3 bases; nucleotides outside the gene matches: 10. As DNA, the CDR3 is TGTGCCTGGAGTGTACTTTCGGGACAGCCCTACACCGGGGAGCTGTTTTTT. Translation gives CAWSVLSGQPYTGELFF.

The chain links TRBV5-4 to TRBJ2-4; TRBD1 matches 12 bases. The CDR3 length is 15 residues. J lost 7 bases, V lost 2 bases, and 4 bases had no gene match. Germline assignment: CDR1 SGHNT and CDR2 YYREEE (reference sequence). The CDR3 is CASSLMGQGANIQYF. CDR3 bases: TGTGCCAGCAGCTTAATGGGACAGGGGGCTAACATTCAGTACTTC.

V is TRBV19 and J is TRBJ2-7; tentative D call: TRBD1 (5 bases). The V gene lost 10 bases and the J gene lost 1 base, with 8 bases spanning the gap. The CDR3 runs 11 residues. The germline CDR1 and CDR2 sequences are LNHDA and SQIVND (reference sequence). The CDR3 DNA reads TGTGCCACCGGACATTCCTACGAGCAGTACTTC. This gives the protein CATGHSYEQYF.

The chain has TRBV5-1 and TRBJ2-5; weak D call: TRBD2 (6 bases). V lost 2 bases and J 4 bases, leaving 9 bases between the germline ends. This CDR3 comprises 13 residues. The V gene's germline CDR1 is SGHRS and CDR2 YFSETQ. CDR3 bases: TGCGCCAGCAGCTTTGGAGGGAGAGAGACCCAGTACTTC. Its translation is CASSFGGRETQYF.

CDR3 bases: TGTGCCAGCAGCCCGACAGGGTTAGGGGCCAACGTCCTGACTTTC. This encodes CASSPTGLGANVLTF. The chain carries TRBV6-6 and TRBJ2-6, with 7 bases lining up with TRBD1. The V gene end was trimmed by 6 bases and the J gene end by 4 bases; junction bases not matched to a gene: 6. The CDR3 length is 15 residues. Germline CDR1 reads MNHNY; CDR2 reads SVGAGI (reference sequence).

This clone was seen just once. The rearrangement uses TRBV27 and TRBJ1-1; 8 bases match TRBD1. Germline loops: CDR1 MNHEY, CDR2 SMNVEV (reference sequence). CDR3 length: 15 residues. The trim removed 4 bases at V and 5 bases at J, leaving 9 bases unmatched. CDR3 DNA sequence: TGTGCCAGCAGTTCCCTCACAGGGGGGGAGACTGAAGCTTTCTTT. It is translated as CASSSLTGGETEAFF.

The chain is built from TRBV9 and TRBJ2-1; 9 bases are shared with TRBD2. The V gene end was trimmed by 0 bases and the J gene end by 9 bases; junction bases not matched to a gene: 7. This CDR3 has 15 amino acids. Germline V gives CDR1 SGDLS, CDR2 YYNGEE. This CDR3 is CASSVASGVGPEQFF. CDR3 bases: TGTGCCAGCAGCGTAGCTAGCGGGGTAGGTCCTGAGCAGTTCTTC.